This T cell receptor beta chain was documented in a study of control samples from healthy donors and cancer patients. V lost 4 bases to trimming and J lost 1 base, with 16 bases between them. Germline V CDR1 and CDR2: LGHNA, YNFKEQ. This CDR3 region has 16 residues. Using immunoSEQ multiplex PCR, the repertoire was profiled, and TCRdb retains in-frame clones only, with some absent. The sample has around 80,000 clones, about 94% seen once. Sequenced sample: blood. The TCR was taken from a woman in her twenties or thirties in good health. The V gene is TRBV4-2, the J gene TRBJ1-1, with D maybe TRBD1 (5 bases). The CDR3 DNA reads TGTGCCAGCAGCCCCACAAGGGGACGGAAGAACACTGAAGCTTTCTTT. Translated, it gives CASSPTRGRKNTEAFF.